A single sample gave rise to the 28 T cell receptor beta chains below, sequenced in a study of control samples from healthy donors and cancer patients (dated by TCRdb to 2019 to 2021). Receptors were amplified or captured by the immunoSEQ multiplex PCR assay. TCRdb took this table from immuneACCESS and kept in-frame rearrangements with V and J called. Such tables lack part of the clones; where checked against another copy, unresolved V genes explain under half of the gap, and the rest is unexplained. The sample includes 100,000 or so clones, with 83% observed a single time. The ten biggest clones cover over 10% of the sample. Sequencing was performed on blood. These receptors were obtained from a woman between 45 and 65 years old in good health.

The CDR3 bases are TGTGCCAGCAGTTTATCGGGGCAGGGGGTCCAGCCCCAGCATTTT. It specifies CASSLSGQGVQPQHF. The rearrangement uses TRBV27 and TRBJ1-5; 7 positions agree with TRBD1. This CDR3 has 15 residues. V trimming: 0 bases; J trimming: 7 bases; junction bases outside the gene matches: 6. Per germline, CDR1 MNHEY and CDR2 SMNVEV (reference sequence).

This chain uses TRBV19 with TRBJ2-6; possibly TRBD1 for D (6 bases). Trimming cost V 3 bases and J 3 bases, with 9 bases left between them. The CDR3 has 15 amino acids. Germline assignment: CDR1 LNHDA and CDR2 SQIVND (reference sequence). The CDR3 bases are TGTGCCAGTAGTATTTCAGGGGTTGGGGCCAACGTCCTGACTTTC. It codes for CASSISGVGANVLTF.

This chain links TRBV2 with TRBJ1-5, with D possibly TRBD1 on 6 matching bases. CDR1 is SNHLY and CDR2 is FYNNEI in the germline V gene. The CDR3 consists of 14 residues. V lost 3 bases, J lost 6 bases, and 12 bases lay in between. The CDR3 here is CASSENRAAQPQHF. DNA for the CDR3: TGTGCCAGCAGTGAGAACAGGGCTGCTCAGCCCCAGCATTTT.

CDR3 residues: CASSLNQETQYF. CDR3 DNA sequence: TGTGCCAGCAGCTTAAACCAAGAGACCCAGTACTTC. This rearrangement joins TRBV11-2 to TRBJ2-5; D gene uncertain. CDR1 and CDR2 from the germline V gene are SGHAT and FQNNGV. The CDR3 is made up of 12 amino acids. The ends were cut back, 2 bases at V and 0 bases at J, with 1 base in the middle.

This clone was detected once. This chain connects TRBV6-2 or TRBV6-3 to TRBJ2-7, with D maybe TRBD1 (6 bases). CDR3 size: 15 residues. V was shortened by 6 bases and J by 0 bases, with 15 bases between the two germline ends. Germline values: CDR1 MNHEY, CDR2 SVGEGT. CDR3 residues: CASSPTTGFSYEQYF. The CDR3 DNA follows: TGTGCCAGCAGCCCAACCACAGGGTTCTCCTACGAGCAGTACTTC.

This clone showed up just once. The CDR3 loop reads CASSLGTSGVYEQYF. In DNA form, the CDR3 reads TGTGCCAGCAGCCTTGGGACTAGCGGGGTCTACGAGCAGTACTTC. The chain joins TRBV3-1 (or the pseudogene TRBV3-2) to TRBJ2-7; the match to TRBD2 covers 13 bases. Unmatched junction bases numbered 3, after V lost 4 bases and J lost 3 bases. The CDR3 contains 15 residues. CDR1 and CDR2 from the germline V gene are LGHDT and YNNKEL (reference sequence).

J is TRBJ1-5 and V is TRBV27; TRBD1 might be the D (5 bases). Per germline, CDR1 MNHEY and CDR2 SMNVEV (reference sequence). CDR3 length: 15 residues. The V end was cut by 5 bases, the J end by 4 bases, with 15 bases between. As DNA, the CDR3 is TGTGCCAGCAGTCCCATCCGGGGGACTAATCAGCCCCAGCATTTT. The encoded protein is CASSPIRGTNQPQHF.

The chain has TRBV4-3 and TRBJ2-2; D not certain. Per germline, CDR1 LGHNA and CDR2 YSLEER. This CDR3 has 17 amino acids. Between the trimmed V and J ends, which lost 0 bases and 1 base, there was a span of 12 bases. The CDR3 DNA sequence: TGCGCCAGCAGCCAAGAATTGGCAGCAAGGAACACCGGGGAGCTGTTTTTT. Its protein product is CASSQELAARNTGELFF.

The J gene is TRBJ2-7, the V gene TRBV19, with 7 bases fitting TRBD1. This CDR3 comprises 14 residues. V lost 7 bases and J lost 9; bases outside the gene matches: 15. The V gene's germline CDR1 is LNHDA and CDR2 SQIVND (reference sequence). CDR3 loop: CASTRGTAAFWQYF. The DNA for the CDR3 is TGTGCCAGTACCCGAGGGACAGCCGCCTTTTGGCAGTACTTC.

This chain joins TRBV7-8 and TRBJ1-4, with 9 bases lining up with TRBD1. V dropped 5 bases and J dropped 8; count of bases not matched to a gene: 12. This CDR3 is built from 16 residues. Per germline, CDR1 SGHVS and CDR2 FQNEAQ. As DNA, the CDR3 is TGTGCCAGCAGCACAAGACAGGGGGGGCGTGGGGAAAAACTGTTTTTT. Amino acids: CASSTRQGGRGEKLFF.

This clone has just a few counts. The V gene is TRBV9, the J gene TRBJ1-1; D possibly corresponds to TRBD1 (5 bases). V was clipped by 8 bases and J by 0 bases, with 14 bases between them. Germline V gene sequence: CDR1 SGDLS, CDR2 YYNGEE. The CDR3 contains 14 residues. The CDR3 sequence is CASTPEGMNTEAFF. CDR3 sequence (DNA): TGTGCCAGTACCCCTGAGGGGATGAACACTGAAGCTTTCTTT.

V is TRBV7-8 and J is TRBJ2-7; 9 nucleotides line up with TRBD1. The V gene's germline CDR1 is SGHVS and CDR2 FQNEAQ. Trimming at V came to 0 bases and at J to 6 bases, leaving 3 bases not matched to a gene. The CDR3 length is 14 residues. The CDR3 spells CASSLAQGAGEQYF. CDR3 DNA: TGTGCCAGCAGCTTAGCACAGGGGGCTGGCGAGCAGTACTTC.

The CDR3: CASSTDSGGAPDTQYF. CDR3 DNA sequence: TGCGCCAGCAGCACCGATAGCGGGGGGGCCCCAGATACGCAGTATTTT. This chain joins TRBV5-1 and TRBJ2-3; TRBD2 matches 11 bases. The CDR3 consists of 16 residues. The V segment lost 4 bases and the J segment 4 bases; nucleotides outside the gene matches: 8. CDR1 is SGHRS, CDR2 YFSETQ, per germline.

This rearrangement joins TRBV5-4 to TRBJ2-1; no firm D call. The CDR3 covers 16 residues. Germline assignment: CDR1 SGHNT and CDR2 YYREEE (reference sequence). V was clipped by 3 bases and J by 2 bases, with 15 bases between them. In DNA form, the CDR3 reads TGTGCCAGCAGCTCCAAAGACCTTACAGCCTACAATGAGCAGTTCTTC. Translating gives CASSSKDLTAYNEQFF.

The gene calls are TRBV14 and TRBJ1-1; possibly TRBD1 for D (5 bases). CDR1 is SGHDN, CDR2 FVKESK, per germline. This CDR3 has 15 residues. Trimming cost V 1 base and J 5 bases, with 14 bases left between them. The CDR3 region has the DNA TGTGCCAGCAGCCAAGGACAGCCGGTGGAGACTGAAGCTTTCTTT. This sequence encodes CASSQGQPVETEAFF. The full variable domain, rest sourced from reference TRBV14 and TRBJ1-1, is EAGVTQFPSHSVIEKGQTVTLRCDPISGHDNLYWYRRVMGKEIKFLLHFVKESKQDESGMPNNRFLAERTGGTYSTLKVQPAELEDSGVYFCASSQGQPVETEAFFGQGTRLTVV.

J is TRBJ2-7 and V is TRBV5-1, with 7 bases fitting TRBD1. The CDR3 is made up of 14 amino acids. J was trimmed by 4 bases and V by 4 bases; bases with no gene match: 8. CDR1 SGHRS and CDR2 YFSETQ come from the germline V gene. CDR3 residues: CASSPSTGAYEQYF. Written as DNA, the CDR3 is TGCGCCAGCAGCCCGAGTACAGGGGCGTACGAGCAGTACTTC.

This chain links TRBV14 with TRBJ2-7, with D uncertain. CDR1 SGHDN and CDR2 FVKESK come from the germline V gene. This CDR3 region has 15 residues. Trimming pared 0 bases from V and 2 bases from J, leaving 11 bases between. The CDR3 region is CASSQDLTRAYEQYF. The CDR3, as DNA: TGTGCCAGCAGCCAAGATCTAACTCGAGCCTACGAGCAGTACTTC.

This clone has more than one count but fewer than ten. The rearrangement joins TRBV3-1 (or the pseudogene TRBV3-2) to TRBJ2-7; D is ambiguous. Trimming pared 0 bases from V and 0 bases from J, leaving 6 bases between. This CDR3 has 14 amino acids. Germline V gene lookup returns CDR1 LGHDT and CDR2 YNNKEL (reference sequence). CDR3 sequence (DNA): TGTGCCAGCAGCCAAGATCTGGCCTCCTACGAGCAGTACTTC. Encoded protein: CASSQDLASYEQYF.

This sequence joins TRBV18 and TRBJ2-5, with no clear D. There are 12 residues in the CDR3. V was pared by 8 bases and J by 0 bases, with 7 bases between. CDR1 and CDR2 from the germline V gene are KGHSH and LQKENI. The CDR3 bases are TGTGCCAGCCCGCCTAACCAAGAGACCCAGTACTTC. It translates to CASPPNQETQYF.

The gene calls are TRBV7-2 and TRBJ2-5, with D unclear. Germline lookup yields CDR1 SGHTA and CDR2 FQGNSA. The CDR3 contains 14 residues. V lost 4 bases and J 3 bases, leaving 12 bases between the germline ends. Written as DNA, the CDR3 is TGTGCCAGCAGCTACCCCCCGGCGGAAGAGACCCAGTACTTC. Amino acids: CASSYPPAEETQYF.

V usage is TRBV2 and J usage is TRBJ1-4, with 7 bases aligning to TRBD1. Germline V lookup: CDR1 SNHLY, CDR2 FYNNEI. Trimming at V came to 6 bases and at J to 7 bases, leaving 14 bases not matched to a gene. CDR3 length: 16 residues. For the CDR3, the DNA is TGTGCCAGCAGCCAATCGGAGAGGGGGCTCGTTGAAAAACTGTTTTTT. Its protein is CASSQSERGLVEKLFF. Complete variable domain (other parts from reference TRBV2 and TRBJ1-4): EPEVTQTPSHQVTQMGQEVILRCVPISNHLYFYWYRQILGQKVEFLVSFYNNEISEKSEIFDDQFSVERPDGSNFTLKIRSTKLEDSAMYFCASSQSERGLVEKLFFGSGTQLSVL.

This chain joins TRBV28 and TRBJ1-1; perhaps TRBD1 as D (6 bases). This CDR3 is built from 14 residues. V lost 3 bases to trimming and J lost 3 bases, with 11 bases between them. Germline V lookup: CDR1 MDHEN, CDR2 SYDVKM. CDR3 coding DNA: TGTGCCAGCAGTTTGGGGGGGCTTGACACTGAAGCTTTCTTT. Protein sequence: CASSLGGLDTEAFF.

The V gene is TRBV2, the J gene TRBJ2-1; TRBD2 matches 12 bases. The germline gives CDR1 SNHLY, CDR2 FYNNEI. CDR3 length: 16 residues. The V and J ends lost 7 bases and 4 bases, in that order; junction bases with no gene match: 8. CDR3 DNA sequence: TGTGCCAGCATTCCCCGGACTAGCGGGGCTTACAATGAGCAGTTCTTC. Residues: CASIPRTSGAYNEQFF.

This clone was recorded only once. The V and J genes are TRBV7-3 and TRBJ2-2, with 8 bases lining up with TRBD1. The CDR3 is 15 residues long. Germline lookup yields CDR1 SGHTA and CDR2 FQGTGA. Trimming cost V 4 bases and J 2 bases; bases outside gene matches: 3. CDR3 sequence: CASSSTGVNTGELFF. The CDR3 DNA reads TGTGCCAGCAGCTCGACAGGGGTTAACACCGGGGAGCTGTTTTTT.

CDR3 nucleotide sequence: TGTGCCAGCAGGGAACCGGGGGCTAGGACCTACGAGCAGTACTTC. Protein: CASREPGARTYEQYF. The chain is built from TRBV2 and TRBJ2-7; D is tentatively TRBD1 or TRBD2 (6 bases each). Germline V gene sequence: CDR1 SNHLY, CDR2 FYNNEI. This CDR3 comprises 15 residues. The ends were cut back, 6 bases at V and 2 bases at J, with 17 bases in the middle.

The chain employs TRBV7-3 and TRBJ2-3; D unresolved. The ends were cut back, 5 bases at V and 8 bases at J, with 8 bases in the middle. There are 11 residues in the CDR3. Looked up from germline, CDR1 is SGHTA and CDR2 is FQGTGA. CDR3 nucleotide sequence: TGTGCCAGCAGCCTCCTCGGTACGCAGTATTTT. Protein: CASSLLGTQYF. Full variable domain (missing parts from reference TRBV7-3 and TRBJ2-3): GAGVSQTPSNKVTEKGKYVELRCDPISGHTALYWYRQSLGQGPEFLIYFQGTGAADDSGLPNDRFFAVRPEGSVSTLKIQRTERGDSAVYLCASSLLGTQYFGPGTRLTVL.

This chain joins TRBV7-3 and TRBJ1-5; D unclear. Trimming removed 2 bases at V and 7 bases at J, with 9 bases between. Germline CDR1 is SGHTA and CDR2 is FQGTGA. There are 13 residues in the CDR3. The CDR3 coding sequence is TGTGCCAGCAGCTTATACGAGCGCCAGCCCCAGCATTTT. Translated: CASSLYERQPQHF.

This rearrangement joins TRBV6-5 to TRBJ2-7, with 7 bases fitting TRBD2. Trimming at V came to 4 bases and at J to 0 bases, leaving 6 bases not matched to a gene. Germline values: CDR1 MNHEY, CDR2 SVGAGI. The CDR3 consists of 15 residues. The CDR3 nucleotides are TGTGCCAGCAGTTCCCCCGGGGGGATCTCCTACGAGCAGTACTTC. This codes for CASSSPGGISYEQYF.